Below, 15 T cell receptor beta chains from the same sample are listed, as sequenced in a study of T cells in Graves' hyperthyroidism and ophthalmopathy. Amplification of TCR beta CDR3 regions was performed using RNA transcripts as template. With the HTBI primer set, the TCR CDR3 went through a first round of RT-PCR. TCRdb itself ran the multiplex PCR reads through MiXCR, one entry per CDR3 protein. This table holds 250,000 to 300,000 distinct CDR3 sequences, roughly an eighth found once. The material sequenced was blood. The receptors originated from a woman between 40 and 50 years old with Graves' hyperthyroidism.

DNA for the CDR3: TGTGCCAGCACCTTTAGCGGGGGGTCCCGGGGGAATGAGCAGTTCTTC. As protein: CASTFSGGSRGNEQFF. The chain carries TRBV12-3 or TRBV12-4 and TRBJ2-1; 10 bases line up with TRBD2. The J segment lost 7 bases and the V segment lost 7 bases, leaving 13 bases of the junction unmatched. The CDR3 extends over 16 amino acids.

This clonotype was seen ten or more times. The chain links TRBV6-2 or TRBV6-3 to TRBJ1-5, with TRBD1 identical over 10 bases. Germline CDR1 is MNHEY and CDR2 is SVGEGT. CDR3 size: 15 residues. The J segment lost 4 bases and the V segment lost 5 bases, leaving 5 bases of the junction unmatched. The CDR3 DNA sequence: TGTGCCAGCAGTCATTCGGACAGGGGGAATCAGCCCCAGCATTTT. Its translation: CASSHSDRGNQPQHF.

This clonotype was recorded many times. The chain has TRBV28 and TRBJ2-1; 8 bases map to TRBD2. The ends lost 3 bases at V and 0 bases at J; junction bases unmatched: 7. Germline CDR1 is MDHEN and CDR2 is SYDVKM. CDR3 length equals 17 residues. CDR3 DNA sequence: TGTGCCAGCAGTTTTCTGCCGAGCGGGAGCTCCTACAATGAGCAGTTCTTC. It translates to CASSFLPSGSSYNEQFF.

This clonotype has more than one count but fewer than ten. The chain uses TRBV10-3 and TRBJ1-6; the D is unclear. Trimming cost V 11 bases and J 8 bases, with 16 bases left between them. Germline assignment: CDR1 ENHRY and CDR2 SYGVKD. This CDR3 region has 13 residues. The CDR3 coding sequence is TGTGCCCACAGCCCCCGATCGGATTCACCCCTCCACTTT. This sequence encodes CAHSPRSDSPLHF.

This clonotype was detected only a few times. The CDR3 loop is CASSLSFF. The DNA for the CDR3 is TGTGCCAGCAGCTTAAGCTTCTTT. The chain combines TRBV7-6 with TRBJ1-1; no reliable D call. The CDR3 totals 8 residues. The V gene's germline CDR1 is SGHVS and CDR2 FNYEAQ. The V gene lost 2 bases and the J gene lost 14 bases, with 3 bases spanning the gap. Full variable domain (missing parts from reference TRBV7-6 and TRBJ1-1): GAGVSQSPRYKVTKRGQDVALRCDPISGHVSLYWYRQALGQGPEFLTYFNYEAQQDKSGLPNDRFSAERPEGSISTLTIQRTEQRDSAMYRCASSLSFFGQGTRLTVV.

Worth noting for this clonotype: The junction departs from the called germline gene at one end, perhaps through a read error. This chain uses TRBV29-1 with TRBJ1-3, with D possibly TRBD1 on 5 matching bases. The germline V gene has CDR1 SQVTM and CDR2 ANQGSEA. The CDR3 totals 14 residues. For the CDR3, the DNA is TGCGGCGTTGAAGAAAGGGGAACTGGAAACACCATATATTTT. It codes for CGVEERGTGNTIYF.

The V and J genes are TRBV6-2 or TRBV6-3 and TRBJ2-3, with TRBD1 identical over 7 bases. V lost 11 bases and J lost 1; bases outside the gene matches: 15. The CDR3 is made up of 16 amino acids. Per the germline V gene, CDR1 is MNHEY and CDR2 is SVGEGT. The CDR3 DNA sequence: TGTGCCTCTTGGGGTCCGAGACAGGGACGCACAGATACGCAGTATTTT. It yields the protein CASWGPRQGRTDTQYF.

This clonotype has at least ten counts. The CDR3 nucleotides read TGCAGTGCTAGGAATCGTCTACTAGCGGGAGGCACAGATACGCAGTATTTT. Translation gives CSARNRLLAGGTDTQYF. This chain connects TRBV20-1 to TRBJ2-3; 11 positions match TRBD2. J lost 1 base, V lost 3 bases, and 9 bases had no gene match. Germline V gene data show CDR1 as DFQATT and CDR2 as SNEGSKA (reference sequence). This CDR3 is built from 17 residues.

This clonotype was recorded many times. The chain links TRBV6-5 to TRBJ2-7, with D possibly matching TRBD1 (5 bases). The V gene lost 0 bases and the J gene lost 3 bases, with 6 bases spanning the gap. This CDR3 is 13 amino acids long. CDR1 is MNHEY and CDR2 is SVGAGI in the germline V gene. CDR3 loop: CASSYSDSYEQYF. The CDR3 DNA follows: TGTGCCAGCAGTTACTCCGACAGCTACGAGCAGTACTTC.

This clonotype was counted many times. The chain links TRBV7-9 to TRBJ2-3; 10 bases map to TRBD2. The CDR3 is made up of 17 amino acids. V shed 2 bases and J 6 bases; nucleotides not matched to a gene: 11. Germline V gene lookup returns CDR1 SEHNR and CDR2 FQNEAQ (reference sequence). CDR3 region: CASSLKGGLAEWDTQYF. The CDR3 DNA is TGTGCCAGCAGCTTAAAGGGCGGACTAGCGGAGTGGGATACGCAGTATTTT. The whole variable domain, filled in from reference TRBV7-9 and TRBJ2-3, reads DTGVSQNPRHKITKRGQNVTFRCDPISEHNRLYWYRQTLGQGPEFLTYFQNEAQLEKSRLLSDRFSAERPKGSFSTLEIQRTEQGDSAMYLCASSLKGGLAEWDTQYFGPGTRLTVL.

This clonotype was seen just once. The chain couples TRBV4-1 to TRBJ1-2, with D possibly being TRBD1 (6 bases). V was cut by 4 bases and J by 0 bases, with 18 bases left in between. The CDR3 consists of 17 residues. Germline CDR1 reads MGHRA; CDR2 reads YSYEKL. CDR3 in DNA: TGCGCCAGCAGCCCGCAAGGGGGGGGGGGAACTAACTATGGCTACACCTTC. This codes for CASSPQGGGGTNYGYTF.

V usage is TRBV6-1 and J usage is TRBJ2-7; D gene unclear. Germline V lookup: CDR1 MNHNS, CDR2 SASEGT. The CDR3 contains 14 residues. V was clipped by 6 bases and J by 0 bases, with 12 bases between them. CDR3 sequence reads: CASRRGVISYEQYF. The CDR3 DNA sequence: TGTGCCAGCAGACGAGGTGTTATCTCCTACGAGCAGTACTTC.

This clonotype was found many times. This chain uses TRBV6-1 with TRBJ2-1; possible D gene TRBD2, 6 bases. The CDR3 loop spans 14 amino acids. Germline assignment: CDR1 MNHNS and CDR2 SASEGT. Trimming took off 2 bases at V and 7 bases at J, with 12 bases between the two ends. The CDR3 spells CASSESGLANEQFF. The CDR3 coding sequence is TGTGCCAGCAGTGAAAGTGGGCTAGCGAATGAGCAGTTCTTC.

This clonotype was seen a few times. This chain uses TRBV19 with TRBJ1-3; D not resolved. Germline V gene sequence: CDR1 LNHDA, CDR2 SQIVND (reference sequence). Trimming stripped 5 bases from V and 0 bases from J, with 20 bases between. The CDR3 contains 18 residues. The CDR3 bases are TGTGCCAGTAGTTTATACAGTTTGAGGAGGTTCTCTGGAAACACCATATATTTT. Protein: CASSLYSLRRFSGNTIYF.

This chain connects TRBV27 to TRBJ2-2; 9 nucleotides match TRBD2. CDR1 and CDR2 from the germline V gene are MNHEY and SMNVEV (reference sequence). V was pared by 6 bases and J by 7 bases, with 3 bases of the junction left unmatched. CDR3 length: 13 amino acids. CDR3 nucleotides: TGTGCCAGCAGGGGACTAGCAAACGGGGAGCTGTTTTTT. It specifies CASRGLANGELFF.